The T cell receptor beta chain described here comes from a study of blood T cell repertoires in COVID-19. Whole-study context: Acute and convalescent COVID-19 samples came from the United States, Italy and Spain. PBMCs, B-cell-depleted T cells, or T cells were the source of the cDNA or gDNA that made up the material.

While infection was still active, Seattle patients were enrolled and then followed longitudinally. V gave up 2 bases and J gave up 1 base; unmatched junction bases: 4. Per the germline V gene, CDR1 is SGHVS and CDR2 is FQNEAQ. The CDR3 contains 15 residues. In the source study's methods: How many nucleated cells were present was estimated from reference gene primer amplification. Repertoires were generated with immunoSEQ multiplex PCR, while TCRdb's copy carries only in-frame clones and drops some. That table gives V, J and clone size, and the DNA gave D and trimming. The sample yields fewer than 350,000 clones, about 92% seen once.

The chain has TRBV7-8 and TRBJ1-1, with 7 bases matching TRBD1. Sequencing was done on a sample of peripheral blood. The sequence came from a woman aged 55 to 70 with COVID-19, enrolled during active disease. CDR3 nucleotide sequence: TGTGCCAGCAGCTTAACCAGGGGGTGGAACACTGAAGCTTTCTTT. This codes for CASSLTRGWNTEAFF. Based on the CDR3 plus reference TRBV7-8 and TRBJ1-1, the full variable domain is GAGVSQSPRYKVAKRGQDVALRCDPISGHVSLFWYQQALGQGPEFLTYFQNEAQLDKSGLPSDRFFAERPEGSVSTLKIQRTQQEDSAVYLCASSLTRGWNTEAFFGQGTRLTVV.